Here is one T cell receptor (beta chain) with its context. Its antigen is unidentified. The sample is drawn from a study of vaccination and CD4 T cells after COVID-19. Study-wide background: Stimulation used overlapping spike peptides from SARS-CoV-2, HCoV-NL63, HCoV-OC43 and HCoV-229E.

Once obtained from cultured CD4+ T cells, the DNA was sequenced using the Oncomine TCR Beta short-read assay. TCRdb reprocessed the PCR reads via MiXCR and lists one record per CDR3 protein. The sample has roughly 15,000 distinct CDR3 sequences, around 49% seen once. Trimming stripped 5 bases from V and 0 bases from J, with 23 bases between. The CDR3 is 19 residues long. Germline V lookup: CDR1 SGHTA, CDR2 FQGNSA. The treatment is: roughly nine-day PBMC culture with coronavirus spike peptide pools or control peptides (ViraFEST assay). Each well received 2 million or so PBMCs, cultured with 10 IU/ml IL-2 and about 9.9 ug/ml peptide pools.

This clonotype was sampled from a human donor who had recovered from COVID-19. The J gene is TRBJ2-4, the V gene TRBV7-2; D may correspond to TRBD1 or TRBD2 (5 bases each). Here the sequenced sample was CD4+ T cells from blood, cultured in vitro, taken before SARS-CoV-2 vaccination. CDR3 amino acids: CASSNPKQGLGGAKNIQYF. In nucleotides, the CDR3 is TGTGCCAGCAGCAATCCCAAACAAGGTCTTGGGGGAGCCAAAAACATTCAGTACTTC.